Below are 6 T cell receptor beta chains sequenced from a single sample in a study of blood T cell repertoires in COVID-19 (dated by TCRdb to the early 2020s). Preparation of the library involved the immunoSEQ multiplex PCR assay. The table was pulled from immuneACCESS by TCRdb, which kept in-frame rearrangements only. Such tables lose some clones; where checked, under half of the loss comes from unresolved V genes, and the rest has no known cause. The sample contains roughly 180,000 clones, around 81% of them found a single time. Clones ranked in the top ten supply around 10% of the sample. Sequenced sample: peripheral blood. Every receptor here comes from a woman in her forties with COVID-19, enrolled during active disease.

This chain uses TRBV4-2 with TRBJ2-5, with TRBD2 as a possible D gene (7 bases). V lost 1 base and J lost 4, with 10 bases in between. The CDR3 has 14 residues. Germline V gene sequence: CDR1 LGHNA, CDR2 YNFKEQ. This chain's CDR3 is CASSQAGGTETQYF. In nucleotides, the CDR3 is TGTGCCAGCAGCCAAGCGGGGGGCACAGAGACCCAGTACTTC.

The rearrangement links TRBV30 to TRBJ1-1; the D is unclear. Between the trimmed V and J ends, which lost 4 bases and 2 bases, there was a span of 14 bases. Germline V gene data show CDR1 as GTSNPN and CDR2 as SVGIG (reference sequence). CDR3 length equals 14 residues. The CDR3 sequence is CAWMDHGVNTEAFF. Here the CDR3 DNA reads TGTGCCTGGATGGACCACGGGGTAAACACTGAAGCTTTCTTT.

The chain carries TRBV6-5 and TRBJ2-1, with a tentative D call TRBD2 (5 bases). The V end lost 2 bases, the J end lost 2 bases, and 10 bases lay between the germline ends. In germline, CDR1 is MNHEY, CDR2 SVGAGI. The CDR3 runs 15 residues. The CDR3 loop is CASSYGGSTYNEQFF. CDR3 nucleotides: TGTGCCAGCAGTTACGGCGGGTCTACCTACAATGAGCAGTTCTTC.

The chain uses TRBV29-1 and TRBJ2-1; 13 bases map to TRBD2. The V segment lost 6 bases and the J segment 12 bases; nucleotides outside the gene matches: 14. The CDR3 covers 15 residues. CDR1 SQVTM and CDR2 ANQGSEA come from the germline V gene. The CDR3 bases are TGCAGCGTCCCTGGGACTAGCGGGATCTTTAGCTGGCAGTTCTTC. This gives the protein CSVPGTSGIFSWQFF.

The rearrangement links TRBV6-5 to TRBJ2-5; 9 bases fit TRBD1. CDR3 length equals 16 residues. V lost 4 bases, J lost 4 bases, and 10 bases stayed unmatched. From germline, CDR1 is MNHEY and CDR2 SVGAGI. The CDR3 DNA is TGTGCCAGCAGTTCGCGGACAGGGGCAGTTATAGAGACCCAGTACTTC. This gives the protein CASSSRTGAVIETQYF.

The rearrangement joins TRBV11-2 to TRBJ1-1, with a tentative D call TRBD1 (6 bases). V gave up 5 bases and J gave up 3 bases, with 19 bases separating them. Germline-derived CDR1 and CDR2 are SGHAT and FQNNGV. CDR3 length: 16 residues. Here the CDR3 reads CASSGLLRGAYTEAFF. The CDR3 DNA follows: TGTGCCAGCAGCGGCCTCCTCCGGGGGGCGTACACTGAAGCTTTCTTT.